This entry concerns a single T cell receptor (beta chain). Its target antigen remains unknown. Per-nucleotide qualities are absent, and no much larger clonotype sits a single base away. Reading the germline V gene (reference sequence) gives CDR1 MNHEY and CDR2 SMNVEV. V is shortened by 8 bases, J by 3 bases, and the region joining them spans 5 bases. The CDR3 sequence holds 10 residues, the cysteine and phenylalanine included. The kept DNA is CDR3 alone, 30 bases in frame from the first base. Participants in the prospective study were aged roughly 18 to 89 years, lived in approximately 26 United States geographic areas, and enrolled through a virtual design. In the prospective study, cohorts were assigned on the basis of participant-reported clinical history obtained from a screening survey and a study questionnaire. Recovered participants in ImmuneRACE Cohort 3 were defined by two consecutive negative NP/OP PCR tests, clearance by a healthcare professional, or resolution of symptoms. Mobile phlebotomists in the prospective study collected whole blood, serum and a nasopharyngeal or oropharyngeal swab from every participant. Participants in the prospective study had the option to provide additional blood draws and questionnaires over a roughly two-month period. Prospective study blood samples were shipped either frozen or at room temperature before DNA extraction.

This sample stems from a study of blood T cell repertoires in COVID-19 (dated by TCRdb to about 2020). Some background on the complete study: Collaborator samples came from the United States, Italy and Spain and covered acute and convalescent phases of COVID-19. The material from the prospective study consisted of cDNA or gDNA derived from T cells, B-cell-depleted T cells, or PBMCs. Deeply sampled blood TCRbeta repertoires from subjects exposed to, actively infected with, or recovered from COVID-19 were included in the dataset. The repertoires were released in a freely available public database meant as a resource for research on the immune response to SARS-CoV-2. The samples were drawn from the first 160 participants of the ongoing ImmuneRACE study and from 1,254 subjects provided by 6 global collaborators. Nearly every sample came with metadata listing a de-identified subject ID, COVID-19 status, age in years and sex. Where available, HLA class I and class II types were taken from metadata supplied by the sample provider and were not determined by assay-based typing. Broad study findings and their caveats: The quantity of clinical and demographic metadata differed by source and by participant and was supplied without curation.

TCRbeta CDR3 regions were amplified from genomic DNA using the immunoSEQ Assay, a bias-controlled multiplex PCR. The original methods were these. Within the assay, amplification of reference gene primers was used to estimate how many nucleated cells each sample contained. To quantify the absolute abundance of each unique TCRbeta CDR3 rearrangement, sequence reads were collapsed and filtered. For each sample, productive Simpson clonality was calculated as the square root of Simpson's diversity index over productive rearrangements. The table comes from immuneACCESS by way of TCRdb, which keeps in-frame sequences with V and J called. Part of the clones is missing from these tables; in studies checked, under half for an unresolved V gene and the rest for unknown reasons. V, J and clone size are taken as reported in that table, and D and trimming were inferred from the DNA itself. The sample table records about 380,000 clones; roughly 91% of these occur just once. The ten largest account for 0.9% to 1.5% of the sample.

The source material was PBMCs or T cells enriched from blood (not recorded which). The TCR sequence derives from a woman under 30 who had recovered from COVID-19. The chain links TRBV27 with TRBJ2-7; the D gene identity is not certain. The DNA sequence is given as TGTGCCAGCGGCCACTACGAGCAGTACTTC. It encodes CASGHYEQYF.